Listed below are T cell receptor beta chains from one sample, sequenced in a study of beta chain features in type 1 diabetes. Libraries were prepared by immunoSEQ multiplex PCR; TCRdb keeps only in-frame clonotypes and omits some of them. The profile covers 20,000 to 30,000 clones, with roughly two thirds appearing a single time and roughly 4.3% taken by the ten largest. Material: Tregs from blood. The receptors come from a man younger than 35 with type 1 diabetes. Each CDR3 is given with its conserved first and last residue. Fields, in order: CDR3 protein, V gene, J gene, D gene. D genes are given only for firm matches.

cdr3_aa: CASSTYNEQFF
v_call: TRBV7-9
j_call: TRBJ2-1
d_call: -

cdr3_aa: CASSVAGSAAQYF
v_call: TRBV9
j_call: TRBJ2-5
d_call: -

cdr3_aa: CASSQDGGAGNQPQHF
v_call: TRBV4-3
j_call: TRBJ1-5
d_call: -

cdr3_aa: CASSLVAGGVGYEQYF
v_call: TRBV28
j_call: TRBJ2-7
d_call: TRBD2

cdr3_aa: CASSPTLGQLGYGYTF
v_call: TRBV27
j_call: TRBJ1-2
d_call: TRBD1

cdr3_aa: CASSPNLADNNEQFF
v_call: TRBV5-1
j_call: TRBJ2-1
d_call: TRBD2

cdr3_aa: CAWSVSRGKGEQYF
v_call: TRBV30
j_call: TRBJ2-7
d_call: -

cdr3_aa: CASRFIFSSYEQYF
v_call: TRBV11-2
j_call: TRBJ2-7
d_call: -

cdr3_aa: CASSFIGGDYNEQFF
v_call: TRBV5-1
j_call: TRBJ2-1
d_call: -

cdr3_aa: CASSLGQGNTIYF
v_call: TRBV5-4
j_call: TRBJ1-3
d_call: TRBD1

cdr3_aa: CSVDGFGGTSYNEQFF
v_call: TRBV29-1
j_call: TRBJ2-1
d_call: TRBD2

cdr3_aa: CASSPPTSGGYNEQFF
v_call: TRBV19
j_call: TRBJ2-1
d_call: TRBD2

cdr3_aa: CASSLTGTSATQYF
v_call: TRBV11-3
j_call: TRBJ2-3
d_call: TRBD1

cdr3_aa: CASTLGYGRLVYGYTF
v_call: TRBV28
j_call: TRBJ1-2
d_call: -

cdr3_aa: CASSPRTRSREQYF
v_call: TRBV27
j_call: TRBJ2-7
d_call: TRBD2

cdr3_aa: CASSMIRGNYEQYF
v_call: TRBV7-6
j_call: TRBJ2-7
d_call: TRBD1

cdr3_aa: CASSFYRGDGYNEQFF
v_call: TRBV11-2
j_call: TRBJ2-1
d_call: TRBD1

cdr3_aa: CASSATGLWGGYTF
v_call: TRBV2
j_call: TRBJ1-2
d_call: -

cdr3_aa: CASSLGRSTDTQYF
v_call: TRBV11-3
j_call: TRBJ2-3
d_call: -

cdr3_aa: CASSKGQRGTGELFF
v_call: TRBV7-8
j_call: TRBJ2-2
d_call: -

cdr3_aa: CASSLAEGANYGYTF
v_call: TRBV7-2
j_call: TRBJ1-2
d_call: TRBD1

cdr3_aa: CASSPLRLAGLLDTQYF
v_call: TRBV7-2
j_call: TRBJ2-3
d_call: TRBD2

cdr3_aa: CASQLSGVLSGANVLTF
v_call: TRBV2
j_call: TRBJ2-6
d_call: -

cdr3_aa: CASSARQGRQETQYF
v_call: TRBV7-2
j_call: TRBJ2-5
d_call: TRBD1

cdr3_aa: CASSRGQGSSYEQYF
v_call: TRBV28
j_call: TRBJ2-7
d_call: TRBD1

cdr3_aa: CASSVAITSGSTDTQYF
v_call: TRBV9
j_call: TRBJ2-3
d_call: TRBD2

cdr3_aa: CASSFRVYEQYF
v_call: TRBV11-2
j_call: TRBJ2-7
d_call: -